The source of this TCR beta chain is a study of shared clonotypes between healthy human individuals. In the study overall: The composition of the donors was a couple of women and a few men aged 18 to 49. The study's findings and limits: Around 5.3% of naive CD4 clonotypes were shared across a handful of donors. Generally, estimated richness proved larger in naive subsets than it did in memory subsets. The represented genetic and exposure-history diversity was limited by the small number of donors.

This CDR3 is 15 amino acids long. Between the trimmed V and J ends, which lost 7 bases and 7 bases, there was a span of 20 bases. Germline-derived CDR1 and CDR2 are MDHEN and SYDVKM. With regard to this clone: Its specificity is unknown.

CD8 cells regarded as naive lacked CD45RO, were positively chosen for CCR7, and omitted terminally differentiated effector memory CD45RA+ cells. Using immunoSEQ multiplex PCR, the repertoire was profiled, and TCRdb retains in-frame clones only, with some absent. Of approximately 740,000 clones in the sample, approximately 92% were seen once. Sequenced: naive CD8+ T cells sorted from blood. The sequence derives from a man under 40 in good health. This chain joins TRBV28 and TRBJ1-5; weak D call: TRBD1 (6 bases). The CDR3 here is CASTPRTVEVQPQHF. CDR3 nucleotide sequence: TGTGCCAGCACCCCTAGGACAGTAGAAGTGCAGCCCCAGCATTTT.